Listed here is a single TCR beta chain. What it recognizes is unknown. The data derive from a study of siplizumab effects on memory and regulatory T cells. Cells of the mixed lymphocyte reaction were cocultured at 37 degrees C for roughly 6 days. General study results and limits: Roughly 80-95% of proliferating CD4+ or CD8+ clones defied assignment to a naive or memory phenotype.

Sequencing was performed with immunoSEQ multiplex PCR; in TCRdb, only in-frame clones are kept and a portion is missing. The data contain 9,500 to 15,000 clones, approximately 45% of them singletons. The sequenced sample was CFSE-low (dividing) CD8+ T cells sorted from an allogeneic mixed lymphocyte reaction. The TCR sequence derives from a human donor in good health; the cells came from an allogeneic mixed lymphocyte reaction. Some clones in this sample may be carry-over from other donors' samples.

The CDR3 here is CASSLDVQRNTIYF. CDR3 sequence (DNA): TGTGCCAGCAGCTTGGACGTACAAAGAAACACCATATATTTT. The chain is built from TRBV7-9 and TRBJ1-3; D uncertain. Deletions cut 3 bases from V and 5 bases from J, with 11 bases between. The CDR3 runs to 14 residues. CDR1 SEHNR and CDR2 FQNEAQ come from the germline V gene (reference sequence). Looking up the rest from reference TRBV7-9 and TRBJ1-3 gives the full variable domain: DTGVSQNPRHKITKRGQNVTFRCDPISEHNRLYWYRQTLGQGPEFLTYFQNEAQLEKSRLLSDRFSAERPKGSFSTLEIQRTEQGDSAMYLCASSLDVQRNTIYFGEGSWLTVV.